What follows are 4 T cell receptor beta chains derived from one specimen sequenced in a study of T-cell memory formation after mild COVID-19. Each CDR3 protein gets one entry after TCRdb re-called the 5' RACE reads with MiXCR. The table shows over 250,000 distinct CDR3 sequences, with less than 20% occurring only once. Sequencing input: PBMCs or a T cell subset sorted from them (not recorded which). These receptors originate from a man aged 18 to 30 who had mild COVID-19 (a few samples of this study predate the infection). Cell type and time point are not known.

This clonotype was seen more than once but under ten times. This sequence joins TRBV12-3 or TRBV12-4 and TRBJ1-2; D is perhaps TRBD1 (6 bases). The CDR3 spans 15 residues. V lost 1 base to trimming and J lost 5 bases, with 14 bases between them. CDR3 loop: CASSLEQGIQYGYTF. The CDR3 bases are TGTGCCAGCAGTTTAGAGCAGGGGATACAGTATGGCTACACCTTC.

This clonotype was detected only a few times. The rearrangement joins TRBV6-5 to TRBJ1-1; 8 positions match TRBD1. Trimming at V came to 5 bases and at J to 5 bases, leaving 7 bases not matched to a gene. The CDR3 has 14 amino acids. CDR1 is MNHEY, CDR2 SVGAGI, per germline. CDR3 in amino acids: CASSRTGMSTEAFF. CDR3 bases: TGTGCCAGCAGTCGGACAGGGATGTCGACTGAAGCTTTCTTT.

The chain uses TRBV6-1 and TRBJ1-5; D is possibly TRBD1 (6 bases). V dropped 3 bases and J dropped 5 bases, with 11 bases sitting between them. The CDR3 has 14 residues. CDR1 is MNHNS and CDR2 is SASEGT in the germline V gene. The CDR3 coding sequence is TGTGCCAGCAGTGACACAGGGATCCATCAGCCCCAGCATTTT. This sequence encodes CASSDTGIHQPQHF.

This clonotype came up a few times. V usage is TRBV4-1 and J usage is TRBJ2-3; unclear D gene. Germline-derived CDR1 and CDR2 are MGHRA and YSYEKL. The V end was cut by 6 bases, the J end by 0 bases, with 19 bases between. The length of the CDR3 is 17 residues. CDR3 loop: CASRRVTANSSTDTQYF. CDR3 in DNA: TGCGCCAGCAGGCGAGTAACTGCGAACTCAAGCACAGATACGCAGTATTTT.